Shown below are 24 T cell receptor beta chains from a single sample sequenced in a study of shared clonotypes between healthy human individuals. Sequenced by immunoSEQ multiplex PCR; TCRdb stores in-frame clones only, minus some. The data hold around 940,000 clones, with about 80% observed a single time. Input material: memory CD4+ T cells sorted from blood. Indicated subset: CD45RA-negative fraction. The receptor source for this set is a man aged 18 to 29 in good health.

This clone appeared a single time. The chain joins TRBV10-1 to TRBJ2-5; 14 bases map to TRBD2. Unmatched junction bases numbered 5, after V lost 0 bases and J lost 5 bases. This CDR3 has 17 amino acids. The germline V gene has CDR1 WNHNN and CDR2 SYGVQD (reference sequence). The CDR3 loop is CASSESGTSGSRETQYF. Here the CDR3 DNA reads TGCGCCAGCAGTGAGTCTGGGACTAGCGGGAGTCGGGAGACCCAGTACTTC.

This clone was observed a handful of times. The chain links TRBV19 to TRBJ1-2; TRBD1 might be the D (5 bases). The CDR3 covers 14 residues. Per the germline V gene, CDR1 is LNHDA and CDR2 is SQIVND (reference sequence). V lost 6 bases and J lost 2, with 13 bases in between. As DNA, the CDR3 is TGTGCCAGTAGACCAGCGACAGAGAACTATGGCTACACCTTC. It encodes CASRPATENYGYTF.

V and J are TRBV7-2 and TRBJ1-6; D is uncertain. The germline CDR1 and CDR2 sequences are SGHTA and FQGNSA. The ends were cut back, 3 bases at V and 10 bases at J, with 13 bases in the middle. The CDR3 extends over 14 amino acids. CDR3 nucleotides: TGTGCCAGCAGCTTTGATACTTCTCGATCACCCCTCCACTTT. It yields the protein CASSFDTSRSPLHF.

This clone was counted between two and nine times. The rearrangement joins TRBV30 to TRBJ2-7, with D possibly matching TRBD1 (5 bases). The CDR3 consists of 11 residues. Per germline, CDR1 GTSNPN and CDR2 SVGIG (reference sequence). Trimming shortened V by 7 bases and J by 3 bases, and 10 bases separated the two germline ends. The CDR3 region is CAFDRYYEQYF. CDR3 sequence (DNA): TGTGCCTTTGACAGATACTACGAGCAGTACTTC.

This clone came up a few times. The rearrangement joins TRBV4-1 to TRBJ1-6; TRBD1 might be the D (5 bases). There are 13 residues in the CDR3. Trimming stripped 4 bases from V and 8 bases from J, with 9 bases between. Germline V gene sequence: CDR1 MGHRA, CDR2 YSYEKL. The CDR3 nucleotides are TGCGCCAGCAGCCCCGGGGGGGATTCACCCCTCCACTTT. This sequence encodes CASSPGGDSPLHF.

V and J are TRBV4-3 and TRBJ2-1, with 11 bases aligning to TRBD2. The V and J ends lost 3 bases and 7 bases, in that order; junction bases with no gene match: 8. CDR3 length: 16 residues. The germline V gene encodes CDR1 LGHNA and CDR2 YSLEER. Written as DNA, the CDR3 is TGCGCCAGCAGCCAGCTACTAGCGGGAGTTCGGAATGAGCAGTTCTTC. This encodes CASSQLLAGVRNEQFF.

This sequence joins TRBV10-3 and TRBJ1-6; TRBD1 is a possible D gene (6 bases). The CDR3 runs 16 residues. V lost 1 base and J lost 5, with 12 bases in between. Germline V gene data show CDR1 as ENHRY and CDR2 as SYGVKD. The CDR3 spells CAISEWGRGNNSPLHF. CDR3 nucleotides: TGTGCCATCAGTGAGTGGGGGAGGGGGAATAATTCACCCCTCCACTTT.

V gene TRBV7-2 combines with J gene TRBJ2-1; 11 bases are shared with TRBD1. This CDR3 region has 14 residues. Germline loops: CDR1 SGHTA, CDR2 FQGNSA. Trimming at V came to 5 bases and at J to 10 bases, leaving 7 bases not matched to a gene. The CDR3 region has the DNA TGTGCCAGCAGCGCCGGACAGGGGGCGGGGGAGCAGTTCTTC. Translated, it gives CASSAGQGAGEQFF.

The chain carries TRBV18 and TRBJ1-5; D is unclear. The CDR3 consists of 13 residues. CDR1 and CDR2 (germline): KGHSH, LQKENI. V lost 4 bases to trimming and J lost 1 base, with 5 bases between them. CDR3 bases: TGTGCCAGCTCACTTGGGAGCAATCAGCCCCAGCATTTT. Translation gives CASSLGSNQPQHF.

CDR3 region: CASRLASEQFF. The DNA for the CDR3 is TGTGCCAGCAGACTAGCTAGCGAGCAGTTCTTC. The chain is built from TRBV13 and TRBJ2-1; maybe TRBD2 (6 bases). The V end lost 6 bases, the J end lost 10 bases, and 10 bases lay between the germline ends. CDR3 size: 11 residues. Germline V lookup: CDR1 PRHDT, CDR2 FYEKMQ (reference sequence).

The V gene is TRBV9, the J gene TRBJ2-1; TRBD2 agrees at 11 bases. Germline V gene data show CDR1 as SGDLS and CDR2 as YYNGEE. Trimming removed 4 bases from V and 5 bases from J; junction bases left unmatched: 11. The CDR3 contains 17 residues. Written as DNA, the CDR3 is TGTGCCAGCAGCCCTCTTGCACTAGCGGGAGTTAACAATGAGCAGTTCTTC. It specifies CASSPLALAGVNNEQFF.

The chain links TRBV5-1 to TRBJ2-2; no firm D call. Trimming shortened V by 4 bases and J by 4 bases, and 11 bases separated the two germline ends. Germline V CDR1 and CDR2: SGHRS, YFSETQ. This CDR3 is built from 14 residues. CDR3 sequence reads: CASSVEAGTGELFF. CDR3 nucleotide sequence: TGCGCCAGCAGCGTAGAAGCCGGCACCGGGGAGCTGTTTTTT.

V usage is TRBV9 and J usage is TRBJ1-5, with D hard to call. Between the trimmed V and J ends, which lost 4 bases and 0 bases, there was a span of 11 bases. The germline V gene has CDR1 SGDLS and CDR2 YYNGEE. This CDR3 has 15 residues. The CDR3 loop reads CASSPDGYSNQPQHF. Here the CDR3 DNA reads TGTGCCAGCAGCCCCGACGGATATAGCAATCAGCCCCAGCATTTT.

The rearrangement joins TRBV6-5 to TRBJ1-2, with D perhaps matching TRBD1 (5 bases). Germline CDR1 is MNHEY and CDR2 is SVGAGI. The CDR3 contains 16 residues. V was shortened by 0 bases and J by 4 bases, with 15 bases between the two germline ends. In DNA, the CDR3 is TGTGCCAGCAGTTACTCCTCCGCACAGGCGGTCTATGGCTACACCTTC. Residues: CASSYSSAQAVYGYTF.

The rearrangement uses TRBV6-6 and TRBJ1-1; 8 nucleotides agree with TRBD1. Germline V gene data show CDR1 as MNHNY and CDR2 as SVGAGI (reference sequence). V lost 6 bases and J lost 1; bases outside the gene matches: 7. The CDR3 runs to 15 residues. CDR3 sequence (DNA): TGTGCCAGCAGGCAAATGACAGGGGCGAACACTGAAGCTTTCTTT. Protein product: CASRQMTGANTEAFF.

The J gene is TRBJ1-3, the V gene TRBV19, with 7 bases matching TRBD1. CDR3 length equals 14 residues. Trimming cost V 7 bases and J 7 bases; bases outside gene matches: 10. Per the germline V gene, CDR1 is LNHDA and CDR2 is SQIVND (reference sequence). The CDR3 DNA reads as TGTGCCAGTAAAACGACAGGGCCGGAGAACACCATATATTTT. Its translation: CASKTTGPENTIYF.

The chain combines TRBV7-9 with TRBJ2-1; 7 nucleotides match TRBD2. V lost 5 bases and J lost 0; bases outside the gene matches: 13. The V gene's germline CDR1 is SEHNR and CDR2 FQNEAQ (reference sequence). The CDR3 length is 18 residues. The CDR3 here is CASSQGGRAQSSYNEQFF. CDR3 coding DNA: TGTGCCAGCAGCCAGGGAGGGAGGGCCCAGAGCTCCTACAATGAGCAGTTCTTC. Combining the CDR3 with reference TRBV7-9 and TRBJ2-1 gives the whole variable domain DTGVSQNPRHKITKRGQNVTFRCDPISEHNRLYWYRQTLGQGPEFLTYFQNEAQLEKSRLLSDRFSAERPKGSFSTLEIQRTEQGDSAMYLCASSQGGRAQSSYNEQFFGPGTRLTVL.

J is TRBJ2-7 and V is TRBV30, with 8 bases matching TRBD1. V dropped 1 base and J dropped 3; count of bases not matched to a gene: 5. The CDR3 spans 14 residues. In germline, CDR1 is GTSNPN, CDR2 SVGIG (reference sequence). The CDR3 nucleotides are TGTGCCTGGAGTGGGGACAGGCTATACTACGAGCAGTACTTC. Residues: CAWSGDRLYYEQYF. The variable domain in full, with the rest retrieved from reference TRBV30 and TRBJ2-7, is SQTIHQWPATLVQPVGSPLSLECTVEGTSNPNLYWYRQAAGRGLQLLFYSVGIGQISSEVPQNLSASRPQDRQFILSSKKLLLSDSGFYLCAWSGDRLYYEQYFGPGTRLTVT.

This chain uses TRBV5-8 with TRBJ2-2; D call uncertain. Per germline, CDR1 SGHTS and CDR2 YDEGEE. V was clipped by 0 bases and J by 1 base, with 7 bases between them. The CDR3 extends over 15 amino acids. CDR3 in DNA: TGTGCCAGCAGCTTGGCGGCGGAGAACACCGGGGAGCTGTTTTTT. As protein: CASSLAAENTGELFF.

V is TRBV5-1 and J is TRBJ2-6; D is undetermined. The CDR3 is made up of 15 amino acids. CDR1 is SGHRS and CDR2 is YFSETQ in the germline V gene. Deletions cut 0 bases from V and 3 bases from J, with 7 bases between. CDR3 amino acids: CASSLGPHGANVLTF. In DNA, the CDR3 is TGCGCCAGCAGCTTGGGCCCTCATGGGGCCAACGTCCTGACTTTC.

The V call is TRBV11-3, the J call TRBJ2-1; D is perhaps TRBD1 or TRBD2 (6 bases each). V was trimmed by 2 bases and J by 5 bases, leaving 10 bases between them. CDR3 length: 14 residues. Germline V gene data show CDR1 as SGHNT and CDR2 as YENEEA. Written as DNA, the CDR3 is TGTGCCAGCAGCTTATTCGGGGGCCACAATGAGCAGTTCTTC. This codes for CASSLFGGHNEQFF.

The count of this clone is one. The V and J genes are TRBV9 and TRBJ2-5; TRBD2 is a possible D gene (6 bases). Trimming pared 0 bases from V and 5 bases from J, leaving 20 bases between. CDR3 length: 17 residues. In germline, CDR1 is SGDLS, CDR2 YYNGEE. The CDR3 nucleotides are TGTGCCAGCAGCGTAGAGGATAGCGGCATTTATCCGGAGACCCAGTACTTC. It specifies CASSVEDSGIYPETQYF.

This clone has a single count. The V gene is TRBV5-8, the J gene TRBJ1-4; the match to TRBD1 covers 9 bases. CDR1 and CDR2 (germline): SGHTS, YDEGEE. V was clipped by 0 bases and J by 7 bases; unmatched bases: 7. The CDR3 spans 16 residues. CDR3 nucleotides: TGTGCCAGCAGCTTGGGACAGGGGGAAATAGGTGAAAAACTGTTTTTT. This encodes CASSLGQGEIGEKLFF.

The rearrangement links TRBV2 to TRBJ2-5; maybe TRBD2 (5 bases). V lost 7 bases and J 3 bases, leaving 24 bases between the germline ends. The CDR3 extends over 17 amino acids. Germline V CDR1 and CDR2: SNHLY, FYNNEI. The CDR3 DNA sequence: TGTGCCAGCACCTTTATCGACGGCGGGCAGACAAAAGAGACCCAGTACTTC. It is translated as CASTFIDGGQTKETQYF.